The 17 T cell receptor beta chains below come from one sample, sequenced in a study of blood T cell repertoires in COVID-19. Here immunoSEQ multiplex PCR was the method, and the copy in TCRdb shows in-frame clones only, minus some. The table includes about 32,000 clones, roughly 85% detected once. The source material was peripheral blood. The receptors stem from a woman of 80 years or more with active or convalescent COVID-19.

This chain links TRBV5-1 with TRBJ1-2; TRBD1 matches at 10 bases. The CDR3 runs 14 residues. The V segment lost 5 bases and the J segment 5 bases; nucleotides outside the gene matches: 6. Germline V CDR1 and CDR2: SGHRS, YFSETQ. In DNA, the CDR3 is TGCGCCAGCAGGTCCGGGACAGGGGATTATGGCTACACCTTC. Translated: CASRSGTGDYGYTF.

The chain combines TRBV20-1 with TRBJ1-2; 7 positions agree with TRBD1. V lost 5 bases to trimming and J lost 14 bases; unmatched junction nucleotides: 8. Germline lookup yields CDR1 DFQATT and CDR2 SNEGSKA (reference sequence). The CDR3 runs 10 residues. CDR3 sequence reads: CSAGTEQRTF. CDR3 DNA sequence: TGCAGTGCTGGGACAGAGCAGAGGACCTTC.

This chain joins TRBV5-4 and TRBJ1-5; D not resolved. CDR1 SGHNT and CDR2 YYREEE come from the germline V gene (reference sequence). The CDR3 runs 12 residues. Trimming left V 2 bases short and J 6 bases short, with 6 bases between. CDR3 sequence (DNA): TGTGCCAGCAGCTTTGGCAGTCAGCCCCAGCATTTT. It specifies CASSFGSQPQHF.

This chain uses TRBV7-6 with TRBJ1-5; 9 positions agree with TRBD1. J gave up 7 bases and V 5 bases, and 3 bases lay outside the gene matches. The CDR3 is 13 residues long. Per the germline V gene, CDR1 is SGHVS and CDR2 is FNYEAQ. The chain's CDR3 is CASSPDRGQPQHF. The CDR3, as DNA: TGTGCCAGCAGCCCGGACAGGGGCCAGCCCCAGCATTTT.

This clone occurred once. The chain uses TRBV11-3 and TRBJ2-1; D may be TRBD2 (6 bases). CDR1 is SGHNT and CDR2 is YENEEA in the germline V gene. The CDR3 runs to 17 residues. Trimming removed 0 bases at V and 1 base at J, with 13 bases between. The CDR3 DNA reads TGTGCCAGCAGCTTAGATTGGGACTTCTCTTCCTACAATGAGCAGTTCTTC. It translates to CASSLDWDFSSYNEQFF.

J is TRBJ1-1 and V is TRBV3-1 (or the pseudogene TRBV3-2); TRBD1 aligns across 7 bases. Germline trimming cut 2 bases from V and 0 bases from J; bases unmatched to any gene: 6. Germline CDR1 LGHDT, CDR2 YNNKEL (reference sequence). This CDR3 has 16 residues. The CDR3 loop reads CASSQRGRRMNTEAFF. In nucleotides, the CDR3 is TGTGCCAGCAGCCAAAGGGGGCGAAGGATGAACACTGAAGCTTTCTTT.

This chain joins TRBV5-8 and TRBJ2-2; maybe TRBD2 (5 bases). Trimming stripped 0 bases from V and 4 bases from J, with 7 bases between. CDR1 is SGHTS, CDR2 YDEGEE, per germline. The CDR3 is 14 residues long. The CDR3 region is CASSLGLFTGELFF. The CDR3 nucleotides are TGTGCCAGCAGCTTGGGACTATTCACCGGGGAGCTGTTTTTT.

The rearrangement joins TRBV7-9 to TRBJ1-3, with D uncertain. Trimming removed 5 bases from V and 0 bases from J, with 8 bases in between. CDR1 is SEHNR and CDR2 is FQNEAQ in the germline V gene (reference sequence). CDR3 length equals 14 residues. The CDR3 here is CASSPGFSGNTIYF. CDR3 nucleotides: TGTGCCAGCAGCCCCGGTTTCTCTGGAAACACCATATATTTT.

The chain carries TRBV19 and TRBJ1-1; no clear D gene. This CDR3 has 13 residues. Germline-derived CDR1 and CDR2 are LNHDA and SQIVND (reference sequence). The V and J ends lost 3 bases and 4 bases respectively, with 9 bases between them. In DNA, the CDR3 is TGTGCCAGTAGTATCAGCGTCAGCACTGAAGCTTTCTTT. Its translation is CASSISVSTEAFF. Full variable domain (rest looked up from reference TRBV19 and TRBJ1-1): DGGITQSPKYLFRKEGQNVTLSCEQNLNHDAMYWYRQDPGQGLRLIYYSQIVNDFQKGDIAEGYSVSREKKESFPLTVTSAQKNPTAFYLCASSISVSTEAFFGQGTRLTVV.

V gene TRBV6-5 combines with J gene TRBJ1-5; D might be TRBD1 (6 bases). Per the germline V gene, CDR1 is MNHEY and CDR2 is SVGAGI. The CDR3 totals 15 residues. Trimming took off 2 bases at V and 4 bases at J, with 12 bases between the two ends. The CDR3 DNA reads TGTGCCAGCAGTTACAACAGGGCGGGTAATCAGCCCCAGCATTTT. This encodes CASSYNRAGNQPQHF.

V usage is TRBV3-1 (or the pseudogene TRBV3-2) and J usage is TRBJ1-4; the D gene is possibly TRBD1 (5 bases). The CDR3 spans 14 residues. Germline V gene sequence: CDR1 LGHDT, CDR2 YNNKEL (reference sequence). V lost 4 bases and J lost 7, with 13 bases in between. CDR3 protein: CASSPSGGGEKLFF. CDR3 nucleotides: TGTGCCAGCAGCCCCTCGGGCGGGGGTGAAAAACTGTTTTTT.

J is TRBJ2-1 and V is TRBV5-4; TRBD2 matches 15 bases. The V segment lost 4 bases and the J segment 2 bases; nucleotides outside the gene matches: 10. Per germline, CDR1 SGHNT and CDR2 YYREEE (reference sequence). CDR3 length equals 19 residues. CDR3 loop: CASSTRTSGGAGPYNEQFF. In DNA form, the CDR3 reads TGTGCCAGCAGCACACGGACTAGCGGGGGGGCCGGGCCCTACAATGAGCAGTTCTTC. The full variable domain, in which reference TRBV5-4 and TRBJ2-1 provide the parts outside the CDR3, is ETGVTQSPTHLIKTRGQQVTLRCSSQSGHNTVSWYQQALGQGPQFIFQYYREEENGRGNFPPRFSGLQFPNYSSELNVNALELDDSALYLCASSTRTSGGAGPYNEQFFGPGTRLTVL.

CDR3 amino acids: CASSPLYSGNTIYF. The CDR3 coding sequence is TGTGCCAGCAGCCCCCTTTACTCTGGAAACACCATATATTTT. The rearrangement uses TRBV3-1 (or the pseudogene TRBV3-2) and TRBJ1-3; D unclear. Germline CDR1 and CDR2: LGHDT and YNNKEL (reference sequence). This CDR3 is built from 14 residues. V lost 4 bases, J lost 0 bases, and 7 bases lay in between.

The genes are TRBV4-3 and TRBJ2-3, with D tentatively TRBD2 (5 bases). This CDR3 has 15 residues. In germline, CDR1 is LGHNA, CDR2 YSLEER. Trimming stripped 0 bases from V and 6 bases from J, with 13 bases between. CDR3 residues: CASSQEAGSGDTQYF. The CDR3 coding sequence is TGCGCCAGCAGCCAAGAGGCTGGGTCGGGGGATACGCAGTATTTT.

A few counts support this clone. The chain uses TRBV4-2 and TRBJ2-3; tentative D call: TRBD1 (5 bases). Germline CDR1 and CDR2: LGHNA and YNFKEQ. This CDR3 contains 15 residues. Trimming took 1 base from V and 2 from J, leaving 10 bases between them. This CDR3 is CASSQGAGFTDTQYF. CDR3 DNA: TGTGCCAGCAGCCAAGGGGCAGGGTTCACAGATACGCAGTATTTT.

The V gene is TRBV6-5, the J gene TRBJ2-7, with a weak D call TRBD2 (5 bases). The CDR3 loop spans 13 amino acids. Trimming removed 7 bases at V and 1 base at J, with 11 bases between. Germline CDR1 is MNHEY and CDR2 is SVGAGI. DNA of the CDR3: TGTGCCAGCATGAGGGAATTATCCTACGAGCAGTACTTC. It translates to CASMRELSYEQYF.

There are a few counts of this clone. The rearrangement uses TRBV7-3 and TRBJ1-1; TRBD1 matches at 7 bases. Trimming cost V 1 base and J 1 base; bases outside gene matches: 0. Germline V gene sequence: CDR1 SGHTA, CDR2 FQGTGA. The CDR3 consists of 14 residues. The DNA for the CDR3 is TGTGCCAGCAGCTTAAGGACAGGGAACACTGAAGCTTTCTTT. Translated, it gives CASSLRTGNTEAFF.